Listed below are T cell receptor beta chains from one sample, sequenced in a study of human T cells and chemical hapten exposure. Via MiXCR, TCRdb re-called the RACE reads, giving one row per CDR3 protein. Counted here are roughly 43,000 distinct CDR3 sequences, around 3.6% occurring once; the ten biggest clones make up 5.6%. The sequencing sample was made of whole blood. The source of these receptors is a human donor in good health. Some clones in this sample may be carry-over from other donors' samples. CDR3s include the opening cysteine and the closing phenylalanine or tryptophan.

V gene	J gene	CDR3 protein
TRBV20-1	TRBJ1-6	CSGEGKPNSPLHF
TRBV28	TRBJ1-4	CASSFPGVATNEKLFF
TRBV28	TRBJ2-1	CASSPYHLREQFF
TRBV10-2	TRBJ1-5	CASRDHGGYNQPQHF
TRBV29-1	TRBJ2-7	CSGRQGYEQYF
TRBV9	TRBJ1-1	CASSVDWSTEAFF
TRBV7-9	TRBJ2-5	CASSRQFTTETQYF
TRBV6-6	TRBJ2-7	CASTGQGPSYEQYF
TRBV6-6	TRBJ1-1	CASSYSKGFVTEAFF
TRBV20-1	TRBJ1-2	CSARDMAAENYGYTF
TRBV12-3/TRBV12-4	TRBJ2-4	CASSPTGTGVNIQYF
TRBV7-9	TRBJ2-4	CASSLESARRENIQYF
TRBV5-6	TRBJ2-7	CASSTWTSGRARYEQYF
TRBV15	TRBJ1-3	CATSIGTSSGNTIYF
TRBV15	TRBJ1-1	CATSRGGMLNTEAFF
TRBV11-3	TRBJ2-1	CASSLEGPNEQFF
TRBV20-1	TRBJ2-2	CSAVAPTGGPGELFF
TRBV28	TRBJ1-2	CASTLGPLGYGYTF